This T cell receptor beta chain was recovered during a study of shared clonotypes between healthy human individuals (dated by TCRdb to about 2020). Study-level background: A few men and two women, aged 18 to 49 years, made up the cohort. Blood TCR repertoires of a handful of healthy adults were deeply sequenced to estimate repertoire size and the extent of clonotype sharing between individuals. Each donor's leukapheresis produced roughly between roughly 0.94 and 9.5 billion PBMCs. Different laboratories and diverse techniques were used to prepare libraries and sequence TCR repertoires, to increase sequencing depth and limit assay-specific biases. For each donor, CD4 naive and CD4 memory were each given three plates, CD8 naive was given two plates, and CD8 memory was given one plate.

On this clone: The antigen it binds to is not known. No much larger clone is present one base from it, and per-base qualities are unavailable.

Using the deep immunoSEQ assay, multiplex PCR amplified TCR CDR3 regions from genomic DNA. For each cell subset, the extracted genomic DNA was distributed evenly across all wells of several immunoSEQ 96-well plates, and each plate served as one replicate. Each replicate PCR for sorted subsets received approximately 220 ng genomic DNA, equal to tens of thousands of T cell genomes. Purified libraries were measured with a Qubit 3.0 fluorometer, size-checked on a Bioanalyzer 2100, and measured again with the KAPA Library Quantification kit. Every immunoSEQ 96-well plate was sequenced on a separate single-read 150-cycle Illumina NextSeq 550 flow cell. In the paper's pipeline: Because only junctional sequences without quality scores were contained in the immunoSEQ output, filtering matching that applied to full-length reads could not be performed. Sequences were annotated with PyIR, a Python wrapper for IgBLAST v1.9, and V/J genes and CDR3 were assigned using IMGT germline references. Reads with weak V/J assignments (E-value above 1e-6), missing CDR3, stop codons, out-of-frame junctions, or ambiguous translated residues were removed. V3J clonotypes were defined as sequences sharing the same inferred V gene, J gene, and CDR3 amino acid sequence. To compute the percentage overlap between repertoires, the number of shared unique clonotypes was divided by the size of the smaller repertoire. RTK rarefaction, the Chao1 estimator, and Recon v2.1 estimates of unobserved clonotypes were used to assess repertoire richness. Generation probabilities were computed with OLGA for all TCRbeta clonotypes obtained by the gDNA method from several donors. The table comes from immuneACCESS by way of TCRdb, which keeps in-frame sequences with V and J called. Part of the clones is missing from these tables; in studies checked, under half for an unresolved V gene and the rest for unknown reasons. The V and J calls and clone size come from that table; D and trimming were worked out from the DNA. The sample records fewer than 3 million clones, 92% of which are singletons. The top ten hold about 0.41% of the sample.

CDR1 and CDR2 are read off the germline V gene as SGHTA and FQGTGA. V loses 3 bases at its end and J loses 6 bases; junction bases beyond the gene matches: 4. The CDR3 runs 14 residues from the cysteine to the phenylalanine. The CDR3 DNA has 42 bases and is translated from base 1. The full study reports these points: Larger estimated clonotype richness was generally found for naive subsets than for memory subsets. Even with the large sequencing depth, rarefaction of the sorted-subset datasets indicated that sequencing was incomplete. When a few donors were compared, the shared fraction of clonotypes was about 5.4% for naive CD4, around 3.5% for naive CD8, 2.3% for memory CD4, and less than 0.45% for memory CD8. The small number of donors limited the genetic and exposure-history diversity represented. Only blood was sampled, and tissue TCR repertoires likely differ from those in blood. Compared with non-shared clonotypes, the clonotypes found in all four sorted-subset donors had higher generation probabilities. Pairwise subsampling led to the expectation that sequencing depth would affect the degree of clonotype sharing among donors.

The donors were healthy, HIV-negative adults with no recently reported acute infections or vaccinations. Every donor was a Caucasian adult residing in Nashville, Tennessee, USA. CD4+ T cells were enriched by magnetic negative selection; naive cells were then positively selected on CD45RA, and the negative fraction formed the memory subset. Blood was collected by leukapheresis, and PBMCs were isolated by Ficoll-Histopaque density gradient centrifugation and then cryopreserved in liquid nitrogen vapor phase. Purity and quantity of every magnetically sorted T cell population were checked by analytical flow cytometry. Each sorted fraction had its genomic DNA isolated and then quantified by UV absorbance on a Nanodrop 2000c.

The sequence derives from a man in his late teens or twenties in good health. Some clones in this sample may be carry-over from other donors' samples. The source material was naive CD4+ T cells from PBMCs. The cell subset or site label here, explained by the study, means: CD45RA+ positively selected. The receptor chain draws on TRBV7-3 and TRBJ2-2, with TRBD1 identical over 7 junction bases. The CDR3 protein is CASSFRQGPGELFF. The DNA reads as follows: TGTGCCAGCAGCTTTCGACAGGGCCCCGGGGAGCTGTTTTTT.